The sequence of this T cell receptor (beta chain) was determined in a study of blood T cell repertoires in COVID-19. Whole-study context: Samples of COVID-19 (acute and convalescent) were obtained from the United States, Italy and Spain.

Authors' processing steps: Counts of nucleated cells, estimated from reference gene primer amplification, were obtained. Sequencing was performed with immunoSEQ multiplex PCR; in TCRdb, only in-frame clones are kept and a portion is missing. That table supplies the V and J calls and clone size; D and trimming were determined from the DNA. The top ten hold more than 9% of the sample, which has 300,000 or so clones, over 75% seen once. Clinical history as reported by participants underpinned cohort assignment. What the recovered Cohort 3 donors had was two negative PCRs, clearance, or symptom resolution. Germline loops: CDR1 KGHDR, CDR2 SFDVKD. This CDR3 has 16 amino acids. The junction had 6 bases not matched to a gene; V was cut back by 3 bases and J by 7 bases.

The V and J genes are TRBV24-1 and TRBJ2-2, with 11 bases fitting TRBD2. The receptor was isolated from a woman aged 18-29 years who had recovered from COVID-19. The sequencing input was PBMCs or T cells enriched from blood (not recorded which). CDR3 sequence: CATSDTLAGGDGELFF. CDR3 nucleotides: TGTGCCACCAGTGATACGCTAGCGGGGGGCGACGGGGAGCTGTTTTTT.